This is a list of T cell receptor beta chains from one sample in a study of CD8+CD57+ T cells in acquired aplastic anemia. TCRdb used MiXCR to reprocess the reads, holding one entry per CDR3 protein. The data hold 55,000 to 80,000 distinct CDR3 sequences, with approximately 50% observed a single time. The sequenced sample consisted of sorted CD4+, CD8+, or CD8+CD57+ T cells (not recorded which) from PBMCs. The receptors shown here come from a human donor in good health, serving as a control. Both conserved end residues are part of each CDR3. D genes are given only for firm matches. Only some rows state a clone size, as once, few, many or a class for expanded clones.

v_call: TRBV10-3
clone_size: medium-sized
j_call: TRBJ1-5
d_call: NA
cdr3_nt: TGTGCCATCAGTGAGTATGGCGCCTCCGGGTCCAATCAGCCCCAGCATTTT
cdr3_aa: CAISEYGASGSNQPQHF

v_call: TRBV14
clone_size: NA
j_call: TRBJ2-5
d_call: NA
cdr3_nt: TGTGCCAGCAGTGGCGGACAAGAAGAGACCCAGTACTTC
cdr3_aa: CASSGGQEETQYF

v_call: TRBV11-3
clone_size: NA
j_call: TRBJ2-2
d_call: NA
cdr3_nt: TGTGCCTGCAGCTTAGATCTCCGGGTTGACGGGGAGCTGTTTTTT
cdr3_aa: CACSLDLRVDGELFF

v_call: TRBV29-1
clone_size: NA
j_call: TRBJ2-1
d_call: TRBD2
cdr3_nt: TGCAGCGTTGAAGGACTAGCGGGAGTTTTGTCCTACAATGAGCAGTTCTTC
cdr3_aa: CSVEGLAGVLSYNEQFF

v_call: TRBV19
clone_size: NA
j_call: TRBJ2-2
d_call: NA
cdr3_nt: TGTGCCACGGGACCCTCGAACACCGGGGAGCTGTTTTTT
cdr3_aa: CATGPSNTGELFF

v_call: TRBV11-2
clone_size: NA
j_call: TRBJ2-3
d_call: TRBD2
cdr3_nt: TGTGCCAGCAGCCCCCGAGCCCCGGGACTAGGACCTGCCGATACGCAGTATTTT
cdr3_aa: CASSPRAPGLGPADTQYF

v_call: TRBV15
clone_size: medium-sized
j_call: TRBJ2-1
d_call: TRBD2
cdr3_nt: TGTGCCACCAGCAGGGATCGGGGGGGAACGATCAATGAGCAGTTCTTC
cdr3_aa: CATSRDRGGTINEQFF

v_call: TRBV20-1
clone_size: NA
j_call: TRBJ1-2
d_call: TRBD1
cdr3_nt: TGCAGTGCTAGAGATACCCGACAGGGCCAGGGGTATGGCTACACCTTC
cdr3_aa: CSARDTRQGQGYGYTF

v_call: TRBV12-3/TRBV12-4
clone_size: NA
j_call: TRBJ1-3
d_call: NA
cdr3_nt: TGTGCCAGCAGCCCAAATCCTGGAAACACCATATATTTT
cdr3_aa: CASSPNPGNTIYF

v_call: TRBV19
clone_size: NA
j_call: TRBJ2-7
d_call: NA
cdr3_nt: TGTGCCAGTAGTATAGATGGGGAGAGCTACGAGCAGTACTTC
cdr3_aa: CASSIDGESYEQYF

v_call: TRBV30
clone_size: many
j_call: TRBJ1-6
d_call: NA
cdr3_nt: TGTGCCTGGAGAGGTGACAGGCACCCCTATAATTCACCCCTCCACTTT
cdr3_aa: CAWRGDRHPYNSPLHF

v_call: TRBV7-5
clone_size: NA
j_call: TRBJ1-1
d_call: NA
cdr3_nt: NA
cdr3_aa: CISVSEGKSNTEAFF

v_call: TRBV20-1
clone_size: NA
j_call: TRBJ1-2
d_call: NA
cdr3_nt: TGCAGTGCTAGCGAGCTGCCTAACTATGGCTACACCTTC
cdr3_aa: CSASELPNYGYTF

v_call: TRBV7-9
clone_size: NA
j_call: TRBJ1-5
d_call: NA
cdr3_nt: TGTGCCAGCAGCTCGGACAGTAGCAATCAGCCCCAGCATTTT
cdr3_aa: CASSSDSSNQPQHF

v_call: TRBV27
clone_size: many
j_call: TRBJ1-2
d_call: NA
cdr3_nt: TGTGCCAGCAGTTTTGGGCGTAGCTATGGCTACACCTTC
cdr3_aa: CASSFGRSYGYTF

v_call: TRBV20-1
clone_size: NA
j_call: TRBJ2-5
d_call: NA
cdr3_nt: TGCAGTGCAAGGGGAATCCAAGAGACCCAGTACTTC
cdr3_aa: CSARGIQETQYF

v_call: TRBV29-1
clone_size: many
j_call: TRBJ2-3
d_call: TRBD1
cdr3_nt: TGCAGCGTTGAAGTTTCCTGGACAGGGGGCGCAGATACGCAGTATTTT
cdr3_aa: CSVEVSWTGGADTQYF

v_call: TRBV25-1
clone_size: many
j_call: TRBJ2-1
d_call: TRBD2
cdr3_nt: TGTGCCAGCAACCCACTAGCGGGGCCCTACAATGAGCAGTTCTTC
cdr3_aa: CASNPLAGPYNEQFF

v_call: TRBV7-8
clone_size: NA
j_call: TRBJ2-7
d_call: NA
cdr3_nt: TGTGCCAGCAGCCTTGGGGGGGCGGGCTACGAGCAGTACTTC
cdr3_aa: CASSLGGAGYEQYF

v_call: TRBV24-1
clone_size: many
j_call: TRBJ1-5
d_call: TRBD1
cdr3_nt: TGTGCCACCAGTGATCAGGGGGGGAATCAGCCCCAGCATTTT
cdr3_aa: CATSDQGGNQPQHF

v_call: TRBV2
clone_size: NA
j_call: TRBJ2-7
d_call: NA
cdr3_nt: TGTGCCAGCAGTGACTTCTTACAGGGATCCGACGAGCAGTACTTC
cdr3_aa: CASSDFLQGSDEQYF

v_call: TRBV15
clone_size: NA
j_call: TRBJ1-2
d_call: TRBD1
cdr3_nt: TGTGCCACCAGCAGAGATGATACCCGGACAGGGGGCTATGGCTACACCTTC
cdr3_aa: CATSRDDTRTGGYGYTF

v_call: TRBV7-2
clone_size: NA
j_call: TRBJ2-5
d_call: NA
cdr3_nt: TGTGCCAGCAGCTGGACAGCCCAAGAGACCCAGTACTTC
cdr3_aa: CASSWTAQETQYF

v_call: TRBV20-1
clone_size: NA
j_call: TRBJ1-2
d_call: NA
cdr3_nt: TGCAGTGCGGAGCCCATAGGGGGCTACACCTTC
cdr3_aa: CSAEPIGGYTF